This T cell receptor beta chain originates from a study of CXCR3-negative and CXCR3-positive naive CD8 T cells. Study-wide results and caveats: Between one naive subset and the other, surface CD5 was comparable, and TCR strength was inferred from TRB CDR3 properties. Memory cells showed distinct TRBV-TRBJ patterns, while the two naive subsets matched.

In regard to this clonotype: Its antigen is as yet unknown.

Each CD8+ T cell subset was flow-sorted in triplicate. Every sort contained 300,000 cells. CD45RO-CCR7+CD27+CD95- characterized naive CD8+ T cells. The libraries of TRB cDNA were constructed through 5' RACE using UMI labels. Using the 5' RACE reads, TCRdb records one entry per CDR3 protein without DNA. There are 130,000 or so distinct CDR3 sequences in the sample, with nearly 0.5% held by the top ten. The sequence came from a human donor in good health. Some clones in this sample may be carry-over from other donors' samples. The specimen was naive CXCR3- CD8+ T cells from blood. The subset here: CD45RO-CCR7+CD27+CD95- naive CD8+ T cells lacking CXCR3 (TNR3-).

The CDR3 sequence: CASSSPDRETQYF. The J gene is TRBJ2-5, the V gene TRBV28; without DNA, the TCRdb call of TRBD1 cannot be checked. Germline lookup yields CDR1 MDHEN and CDR2 SYDVKM. CDR3 length: 13 residues. Based on the CDR3 plus reference TRBV28 and TRBJ2-5, the full variable domain is DVKVTQSSRYLVKRTGEKVFLECVQDMDHENMFWYRQDPGLGLRLIYFSYDVKMKEKGDIPEGYSVSREKKERFSLILESASTNQTSMYLCASSSPDRETQYFGPGTRLLVL.